The next 8 T cell receptor beta chains were all read from a single sample in a study of technical replicates of blood from a handful of donors. TCRdb's copy holds only in-frame clones and misses some; the assay was immunoSEQ multiplex PCR. The profile covers 74,000 or so clones, with 90% to 95% appearing a single time and more than 0.3% taken by the ten largest. Sequencing input: T cells isolated from PBMCs. These receptors were collected from a human donor in good health.

The rearrangement links TRBV28 to TRBJ1-3; perhaps TRBD1 as D (5 bases). The V gene's germline CDR1 is MDHEN and CDR2 SYDVKM. The CDR3 contains 16 residues. Trimming removed 4 bases at V and 5 bases at J, with 18 bases between. The CDR3 is CASSSSGRDERNTIYF. In nucleotides, the CDR3 is TGTGCCAGCAGTTCATCCGGGAGGGACGAAAGAAACACCATATATTTT. The whole variable domain, remainder taken from reference TRBV28 and TRBJ1-3, is DVKVTQSSRYLVKRTGEKVFLECVQDMDHENMFWYRQDPGLGLRLIYFSYDVKMKEKGDIPEGYSVSREKKERFSLILESASTNQTSMYLCASSSSGRDERNTIYFGEGSWLTVV.

This rearrangement joins TRBV6-5 to TRBJ2-1, with 9 bases lining up with TRBD2. V dropped 0 bases and J dropped 0; count of bases not matched to a gene: 0. Per the germline V gene, CDR1 is MNHEY and CDR2 is SVGAGI. This CDR3 has 16 residues. The CDR3, as DNA: TGTGCCAGCAGTTACTCGACTAGCGGCTCCTACAATGAGCAGTTCTTC. Translating gives CASSYSTSGSYNEQFF.

In this sample, this clone turned up a few times. This chain joins TRBV4-1 and TRBJ2-2; possible D gene TRBD2, 6 bases. Germline CDR1 is MGHRA and CDR2 is YSYEKL. The CDR3 is 14 residues long. Trimming took off 7 bases at V and 0 bases at J, with 9 bases between the two ends. The CDR3 DNA sequence: TGCGCCAGCATGCGGGGCGCGAACACCGGGGAGCTGTTTTTT. Its protein is CASMRGANTGELFF.

The rearrangement uses TRBV7-9 and TRBJ1-2; 8 positions match TRBD1. CDR3 length: 16 residues. V shed 5 bases, J shed 6 bases, and the junction held 14 bases outside the gene matches. The germline V gene has CDR1 SEHNR and CDR2 FQNEAQ (reference sequence). DNA of the CDR3: TGTGCCAGCAGCGCGCCGGGACAGGAGCCTTTTAATGGCTACACCTTC. Translation gives CASSAPGQEPFNGYTF.

V gene TRBV4-1 combines with J gene TRBJ1-2; 8 bases match TRBD1. Germline values: CDR1 MGHRA, CDR2 YSYEKL. The V gene end was trimmed by 0 bases and the J gene end by 8 bases; junction bases not matched to a gene: 11. This CDR3 region has 16 residues. This CDR3 reads CASSQDLVWTGSGYTF. The CDR3 bases are TGCGCCAGCAGCCAAGATCTCGTCTGGACAGGGTCCGGCTACACCTTC.

The chain employs TRBV5-1 and TRBJ1-4; D might be TRBD1 (6 bases). This CDR3 has 17 amino acids. V lost 4 bases and J 3 bases, leaving 19 bases between the germline ends. Germline loops: CDR1 SGHRS, CDR2 YFSETQ. For the CDR3, the DNA is TGCGCCAGCAGCGCTAACAGGGCAGGTTTCGCTAATGAAAAACTGTTTTTT. This codes for CASSANRAGFANEKLFF. Using reference TRBV5-1 and TRBJ1-4 for the parts outside the CDR3, the full variable domain is KAGVTQTPRYLIKTRGQQVTLSCSPISGHRSVSWYQQTPGQGLQFLFEYFSETQRNKGNFPGRFSGRQFSNSRSEMNVSTLELGDSALYLCASSANRAGFANEKLFFGSGTQLSVL.

This CDR3 reads CASSLRQGSVLGNQPQHF. The CDR3 DNA reads TGTGCCAGCAGCTTGCGGCAGGGGTCGGTGCTAGGCAATCAGCCCCAGCATTTT. The chain has TRBV5-6 and TRBJ1-5, with TRBD1 as a possible D gene (6 bases). V was cut by 1 base and J by 2 bases, with 19 bases left in between. This CDR3 region has 18 residues. Germline V CDR1 and CDR2: SGHDT, YYEEEE.

The V call is TRBV5-1, the J call TRBJ2-2; 7 bases are shared with TRBD2. Losses at the gene ends were 2 bases for V and 2 bases for J; bases not matched to a gene: 3. CDR1 and CDR2 from the germline V gene are SGHRS and YFSETQ. This CDR3 is 15 amino acids long. The CDR3 DNA reads as TGCGCCAGCAGCTTAGCTAGCGGCAACACCGGGGAGCTGTTTTTT. It yields the protein CASSLASGNTGELFF.